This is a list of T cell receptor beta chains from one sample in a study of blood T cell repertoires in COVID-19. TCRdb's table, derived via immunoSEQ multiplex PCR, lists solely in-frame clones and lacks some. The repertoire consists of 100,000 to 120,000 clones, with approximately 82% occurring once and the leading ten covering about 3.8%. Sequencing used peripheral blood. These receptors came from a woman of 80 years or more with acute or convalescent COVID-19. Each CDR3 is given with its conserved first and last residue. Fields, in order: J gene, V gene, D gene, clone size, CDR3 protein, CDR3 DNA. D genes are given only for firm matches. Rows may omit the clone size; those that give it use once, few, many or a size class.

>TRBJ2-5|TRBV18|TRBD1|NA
CASSPKTKGGQTQYF
TGTGCCAGCTCACCCAAGACAAAAGGGGGCCAGACCCAGTACTTC
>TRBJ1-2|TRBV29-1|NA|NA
CSGGGDYGYTF
TGCAGCGGTGGGGGCGACTATGGCTACACCTTC
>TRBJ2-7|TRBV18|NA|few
CASSPSRDEQYF
TGTGCCAGCTCACCGTCGAGGGACGAGCAGTACTTC
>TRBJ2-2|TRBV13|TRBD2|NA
CASSLPRAGNANTGELFF
TGTGCCAGCAGCTTACCACGAGCGGGAAACGCGAACACCGGGGAGCTGTTTTTT
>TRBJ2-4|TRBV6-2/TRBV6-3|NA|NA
CASSTSEGIQYF
TGTGCCAGCAGCACATCCGAGGGCATTCAGTACTTC
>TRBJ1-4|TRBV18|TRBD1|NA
CASSPRGQGSNEKLFF
TGTGCCAGCTCACCACGAGGACAGGGGAGTAATGAAAAACTGTTTTTT
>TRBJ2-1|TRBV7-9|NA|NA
CASSPRRDGEQFF
TGTGCCAGCAGCCCCCGGAGAGATGGTGAGCAGTTCTTC
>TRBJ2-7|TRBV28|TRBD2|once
CASSPPGLAGAYEQYF
TGTGCCAGCAGCCCTCCCGGACTAGCGGGAGCCTACGAGCAGTACTTC
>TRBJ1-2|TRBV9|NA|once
CASSPSQVDYGYTF
TGTGCCAGCAGCCCGTCACAGGTTGACTATGGCTACACCTTC
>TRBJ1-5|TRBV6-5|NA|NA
CASRLQLVNQPQHF
TGTGCCAGCAGGTTACAGTTAGTCAATCAGCCCCAGCATTTT
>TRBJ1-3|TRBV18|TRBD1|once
CASSPVTGSSGNTIYF
TGTGCCAGCTCACCCGTGACAGGGAGCTCTGGAAACACCATATATTTT
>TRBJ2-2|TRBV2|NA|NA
CASSDPSGTGELFF
TGTGCCAGCAGTGATCCCTCCGGGACCGGGGAGCTGTTTTTT
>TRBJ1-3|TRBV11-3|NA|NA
CASSSQLGTPVSGNTIYF
TGTGCCAGCAGCTCGCAATTAGGGACACCAGTCTCTGGAAACACCATATATTTT
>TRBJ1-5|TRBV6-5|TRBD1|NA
CASSYSNYRGQQPQHF
TGTGCCAGCAGTTACTCGAATTACAGGGGGCAACAGCCCCAGCATTTT
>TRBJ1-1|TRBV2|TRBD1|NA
CASSPGQGTEAFF
TGTGCCAGCAGCCCGGGACAGGGAACTGAAGCTTTCTTT
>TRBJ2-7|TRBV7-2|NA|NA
CASSIGAGISYEQYF
TGTGCCAGCAGCATAGGGGCCGGGATCTCCTACGAGCAGTACTTC
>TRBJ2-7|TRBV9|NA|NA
CASSVALADYEQYF
TGTGCCAGCAGCGTCGCGCTAGCCGACTACGAGCAGTACTTC
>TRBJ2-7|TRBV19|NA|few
CASSRGGAFSYEQYF
TGTGCCAGTAGTAGAGGCGGGGCGTTCTCCTACGAGCAGTACTTC
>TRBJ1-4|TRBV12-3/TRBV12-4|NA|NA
CASRTTGFEKLFF
TGTGCCAGCAGGACTACAGGGTTTGAAAAACTGTTTTTT
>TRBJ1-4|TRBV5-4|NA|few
CASSSASGGEKLFF
TGTGCCAGCAGCTCCGCTTCAGGAGGTGAAAAACTGTTTTTT
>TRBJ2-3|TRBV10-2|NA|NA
CASSEPQIYTDTQYF
TGCGCCAGCAGTGAGCCCCAGATATACACAGATACGCAGTATTTT
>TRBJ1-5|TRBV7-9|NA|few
CASSLIDQPQHF
TGTGCCAGCAGCTTAATCGATCAGCCCCAGCATTTT
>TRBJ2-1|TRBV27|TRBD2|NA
CASSLIAGGWDEQFF
TGTGCCAGCAGTTTAATAGCGGGGGGATGGGATGAGCAGTTCTTC
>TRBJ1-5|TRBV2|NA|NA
CATGEGSNQPQHF
TGTGCCACCGGGGAGGGAAGCAATCAGCCCCAGCATTTT
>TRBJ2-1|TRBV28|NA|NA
CASRRQYEQFF
TGTGCCAGCAGGCGGCAGTATGAGCAGTTCTTC
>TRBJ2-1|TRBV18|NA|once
CASSRDSYYNEQFF
TGTGCCAGCTCGCGGGACAGTTATTACAATGAGCAGTTCTTC
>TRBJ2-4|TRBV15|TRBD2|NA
CATSRVGLAGTYIQYF
TGTGCCACCAGCAGAGTAGGACTAGCGGGAACGTACATTCAGTACTTC
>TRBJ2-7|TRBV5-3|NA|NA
CARSKDCLYEQYF
TGTGCCAGAAGCAAAGACTGCCTTTACGAGCAGTACTTC
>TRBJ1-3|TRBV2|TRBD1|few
CASSAGPGQGYTIYF
TGTGCCAGCAGTGCGGGCCCGGGACAGGGCTACACCATATATTTT
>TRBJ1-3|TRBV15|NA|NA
CATSTKGGVSGNTIYF
TGTGCCACCAGCACGAAGGGGGGGGTCTCTGGAAACACCATATATTTT
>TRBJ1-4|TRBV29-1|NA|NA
CSVEGLGEKLFF
TGCAGCGTTGAAGGATTGGGCGAAAAACTGTTTTTT
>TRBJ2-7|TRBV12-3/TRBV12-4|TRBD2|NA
CASSGSSYEQYF
TGTGCCAGTAGCGGGAGCTCCTACGAGCAGTACTTC
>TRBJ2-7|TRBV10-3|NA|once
CAIRQGTGYEQYF
TGTGCCATTCGGCAGGGGACGGGCTACGAGCAGTACTTC
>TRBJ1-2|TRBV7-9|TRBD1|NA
CASSSMRGGGSGYTF
TGTGCCAGCAGCTCGATGCGAGGAGGGGGCTCTGGCTACACCTTC
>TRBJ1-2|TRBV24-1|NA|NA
CTARGYGYTF
TGTACCGCCCGAGGTTATGGCTACACCTTC
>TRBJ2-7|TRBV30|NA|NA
CAWSGSAKGVYEQYF
TGTGCCTGGAGTGGTTCAGCAAAGGGGGTCTACGAGCAGTACTTC
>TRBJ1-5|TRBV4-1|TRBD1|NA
CASSPRTGGSGDQPQHF
TGCGCCAGCAGCCCCCGGACAGGGGGGAGTGGAGATCAGCCCCAGCATTTT
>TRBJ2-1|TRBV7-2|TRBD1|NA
CASSPRGQGAGNEQFF
TGTGCCAGCAGCCCCAGGGGGCAGGGGGCTGGTAATGAGCAGTTCTTC
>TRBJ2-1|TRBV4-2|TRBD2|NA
CASSQGTSGSYEQFF
TGTGCCAGCAGCCAAGGGACTAGCGGGAGCTATGAGCAGTTCTTC
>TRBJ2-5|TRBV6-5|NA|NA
CASSYSGGTPAAQYF
TGTGCCAGCAGTTACTCGGGCGGGACCCCAGCGGCCCAGTACTTC